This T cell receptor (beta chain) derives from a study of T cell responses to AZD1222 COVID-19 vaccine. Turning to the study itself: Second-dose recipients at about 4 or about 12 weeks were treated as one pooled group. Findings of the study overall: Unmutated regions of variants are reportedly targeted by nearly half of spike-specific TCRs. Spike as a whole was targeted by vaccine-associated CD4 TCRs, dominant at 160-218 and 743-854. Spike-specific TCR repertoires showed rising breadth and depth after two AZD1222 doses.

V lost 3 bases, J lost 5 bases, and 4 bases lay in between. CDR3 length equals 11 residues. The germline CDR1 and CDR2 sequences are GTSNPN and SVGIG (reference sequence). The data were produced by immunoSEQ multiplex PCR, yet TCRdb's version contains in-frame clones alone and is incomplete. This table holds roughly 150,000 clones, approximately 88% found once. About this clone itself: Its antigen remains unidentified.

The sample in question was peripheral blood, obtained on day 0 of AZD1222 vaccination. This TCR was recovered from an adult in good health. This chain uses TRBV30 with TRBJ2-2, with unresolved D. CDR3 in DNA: TGTGCCTGGAGCCTGACCGGGGAGCTGTTTTTT. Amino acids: CAWSLTGELFF. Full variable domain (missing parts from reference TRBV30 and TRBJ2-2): SQTIHQWPATLVQPVGSPLSLECTVEGTSNPNLYWYRQAAGRGLQLLFYSVGIGQISSEVPQNLSASRPQDRQFILSSKKLLLSDSGFYLCAWSLTGELFFGEGSRLTVL.